This entry describes one T cell receptor (beta chain). The antigen remains unidentified. The record originates from a study of a mutant IDH1 vaccine in newly diagnosed glioma. Study-level information: Eight vaccinations went to patients in weeks 1, 3, 5, 7, 11, 15, 19, 23. Previous treatment comprised radiotherapy, temozolomide, or both, mostly both. Of the patients given treatment, around 62% were male and about 40% were female, and a mean age of approximately 40 years was recorded.

The assay was immunoSEQ multiplex PCR, and TCRdb's table has in-frame clones only and misses some. Of approximately 45,000 clones in the sample, 80% to 95% were seen once. The CDR3 covers 14 residues. Germline V lookup: CDR1 SGHTA, CDR2 FQGNSA. Trimming took off 1 base at V and 10 bases at J, with 14 bases between the two ends. Time point indicated: week 23, last vaccination. The content of each vaccine dose was 300 ug of mutant IDH1 20-mer peptide, and topical imiquimod accompanied it. Study-level findings and limits: Of all patients, nearly 95% showed vaccine-induced immune responses.

This clonotype was obtained from a man over 45 with glioma. The sequencing here drew on PBMCs, taken from a glioma patient whose treatment included an IDH1 peptide vaccine. V is TRBV7-2 and J is TRBJ2-4; tentative D call: TRBD1 (6 bases). The chain's CDR3 is CASSLDGTSKIQYF. The CDR3 bases are TGTGCCAGCAGCTTAGATGGGACATCGAAGATTCAGTACTTC.